The 22 T cell receptor beta chains below come from one sample, sequenced in a study of shared clonotypes between healthy human individuals. CD8 cells regarded as naive lacked CD45RO, were positively chosen for CCR7, and omitted terminally differentiated effector memory CD45RA+ cells. Clones were sequenced by immunoSEQ multiplex PCR, and TCRdb holds only the in-frame ones, with some missing. The data hold 2 million to 2.5 million clones, with just over 90% observed a single time. Sequenced sample: naive CD8+ T cells from PBMCs. Every receptor here comes from a young man in good health. Some clones in this sample may be carry-over from other donors' samples.

This clone has just one count. The chain is built from TRBV27 and TRBJ2-1; D perhaps matches TRBD2 (6 bases). Germline V lookup: CDR1 MNHEY, CDR2 SMNVEV (reference sequence). This CDR3 spans 16 amino acids. The V end was cut by 5 bases, the J end by 4 bases, with 18 bases between. The CDR3 region is CASSPRRGRPYNEQFF. The CDR3 DNA is TGTGCCAGCAGTCCGAGGCGGGGCCGGCCGTACAATGAGCAGTTCTTC.

CDR3 bases: TGTGCCAGCAGCTTGGGGGGCGGAGGGGGCGATGGCTACACCTTC. Protein: CASSLGGGGGDGYTF. V usage is TRBV5-4 and J usage is TRBJ1-2, with 7 bases identical to TRBD1. J was trimmed by 6 bases and V by 0 bases; bases with no gene match: 8. Germline values: CDR1 SGHNT, CDR2 YYREEE (reference sequence). The CDR3 has 15 residues.

The V gene is TRBV9, the J gene TRBJ2-7; D gene unclear. With 2 bases removed from V and 3 bases from J, the gap between germline ends came to 15 bases. The CDR3 loop spans 15 amino acids. The germline CDR1 and CDR2 sequences are SGDLS and YYNGEE. The CDR3, as DNA: TGTGCCAGCAGCGTCACCGCGACAAATATCTACGAGCAGTACTTC. Protein product: CASSVTATNIYEQYF. The complete variable domain, with remaining parts taken from reference TRBV9 and TRBJ2-7, reads DSGVTQTPKHLITATGQRVTLRCSPRSGDLSVYWYQQSLDQGLQFLIQYYNGEERAKGNILERFSAQQFPDLHSELNLSSLELGDSALYFCASSVTATNIYEQYFGPGTRLTVT.

The sample holds one count of this clone. This sequence joins TRBV27 and TRBJ2-7, with 7 positions matching TRBD2. The germline CDR1 and CDR2 sequences are MNHEY and SMNVEV (reference sequence). V lost 5 bases, J lost 9 bases, and 10 bases stayed unmatched. The CDR3 runs to 13 residues. The CDR3 nucleotides read TGTGCCAGCAGTGCCCTAGCGGTCACCGGGCAGTACTTC. Residues: CASSALAVTGQYF.

The chain uses TRBV18 and TRBJ2-3; 8 positions agree with TRBD1. V shed 2 bases, J shed 1 base, and the junction held 8 bases outside the gene matches. Germline V gene lookup returns CDR1 KGHSH and CDR2 LQKENI. The CDR3 consists of 17 residues. CDR3 sequence reads: CASSPETGVRGTDTQYF. The DNA of the CDR3 is TGTGCCAGCTCACCAGAGACAGGGGTTAGGGGCACAGATACGCAGTATTTT.

CDR3 sequence reads: CASSPRGGRTEQYF. In nucleotides, the CDR3 is TGTGCCAGCAGTCCCCGCGGCGGGAGAACCGAGCAGTACTTC. The chain combines TRBV28 with TRBJ2-7, with 7 bases lining up with TRBD2. J gave up 6 bases and V 5 bases, and 10 bases lay outside the gene matches. Per the germline V gene, CDR1 is MDHEN and CDR2 is SYDVKM. CDR3 length: 14 amino acids.

This clone has only one observation. This chain links TRBV5-4 with TRBJ2-1; D call uncertain. CDR1 is SGHNT and CDR2 is YYREEE in the germline V gene (reference sequence). V was clipped by 2 bases and J by 5 bases, with 5 bases between them. CDR3 length: 12 residues. In DNA form, the CDR3 reads TGTGCCAGCAGCTTTACGAACAATGAGCAGTTCTTC. It translates to CASSFTNNEQFF.

The rearrangement links TRBV7-8 to TRBJ2-1; perhaps D is TRBD1 or TRBD2 (6 bases each). CDR3 length: 16 residues. CDR1 and CDR2 from the germline V gene are SGHVS and FQNEAQ. Trimming removed 8 bases at V and 3 bases at J, with 20 bases between. Here the CDR3 DNA reads TGTGCCAGCCTAAAAGGGGGGAGTTTGGGCTACAATGAGCAGTTCTTC. Its translation: CASLKGGSLGYNEQFF.

The CDR3 loop is CASSPGGRRGQDEQYF. In DNA form, the CDR3 reads TGCGCCAGCAGCCCCGGGGGACGGCGGGGACAGGACGAGCAGTACTTC. This chain uses TRBV4-1 with TRBJ2-7, with 8 bases that match TRBD1. This CDR3 contains 16 residues. After removal of 4 bases from V and 5 bases from J, the junction contained 13 bases not matched to a gene. Germline lookup yields CDR1 MGHRA and CDR2 YSYEKL.

V usage is TRBV9 and J usage is TRBJ2-2, with 10 bases identical to TRBD2. The CDR3 loop spans 16 amino acids. Per germline, CDR1 SGDLS and CDR2 YYNGEE. The J segment lost 6 bases and the V segment lost 3 bases, leaving 8 bases of the junction unmatched. In DNA, the CDR3 is TGTGCCAGCAGCGCCCACATAGCGGGAGGTGCCGGGGAGCTGTTTTTT. It is translated as CASSAHIAGGAGELFF.

The CDR3 sequence: CASSMALSPYNGYTF. In DNA form, the CDR3 reads TGTGCCAGTAGTATGGCCCTCTCTCCTTACAATGGCTACACCTTC. This rearrangement joins TRBV19 to TRBJ1-2; D is unclear. This CDR3 region has 15 residues. Germline CDR1 and CDR2: LNHDA and SQIVND (reference sequence). Trimming pared 3 bases from V and 6 bases from J, leaving 17 bases between. Combining the CDR3 with reference TRBV19 and TRBJ1-2 gives the whole variable domain DGGITQSPKYLFRKEGQNVTLSCEQNLNHDAMYWYRQDPGQGLRLIYYSQIVNDFQKGDIAEGYSVSREKKESFPLTVTSAQKNPTAFYLCASSMALSPYNGYTFGSGTRLTVV.

The V gene is TRBV28, the J gene TRBJ2-7; D possibly corresponds to TRBD2 (6 bases). This CDR3 is 18 amino acids long. V lost 1 base and J 3 bases, leaving 22 bases between the germline ends. Germline lookup yields CDR1 MDHEN and CDR2 SYDVKM. The CDR3 DNA sequence: TGTGCCAGCAGTTTATTAACACTTTCGCGGGACCCTATCTACGAGCAGTACTTC. It encodes CASSLLTLSRDPIYEQYF.

The rearrangement links TRBV7-6 to TRBJ1-2, with 7 bases matching TRBD1. This CDR3 comprises 14 residues. Germline V CDR1 and CDR2: SGHVS, FNYEAQ. V lost 5 bases and J lost 0; bases outside the gene matches: 3. The CDR3 here is CASSPGQPNYGYTF. The DNA of the CDR3 is TGTGCCAGCAGCCCGGGACAGCCTAACTATGGCTACACCTTC.

The chain employs TRBV7-9 and TRBJ1-1, with D maybe TRBD1 (6 bases). Per the germline V gene, CDR1 is SEHNR and CDR2 is FQNEAQ (reference sequence). The CDR3 consists of 17 residues. The ends were cut back, 2 bases at V and 3 bases at J, with 19 bases in the middle. The CDR3 DNA reads as TGTGCCAGCAGCTTACCCTGGGCGGGGGGCGCGTACACTGAAGCTTTCTTT. As protein: CASSLPWAGGAYTEAFF.

The chain carries TRBV25-1 and TRBJ1-3, with D uncertain. CDR3 size: 15 residues. Trimming left V 5 bases short and J 0 bases short, with 11 bases between. CDR1 is MGHDK, CDR2 SYGVNS, per germline. As DNA, the CDR3 is TGTGCCAGCAGTCTCTTCGGGTTCTCTGGAAACACCATATATTTT. The encoded protein is CASSLFGFSGNTIYF. The variable domain in full, completed from reference TRBV25-1 and TRBJ1-3, reads EADIYQTPRYLVIGTGKKITLECSQTMGHDKMYWYQQDPGMELHLIHYSYGVNSTEKGDLSSESTVSRIRTEHFPLTLESARPSHTSQYLCASSLFGFSGNTIYFGEGSWLTVV.

As for this clone: Other DNA sequences within the sample encode an identical CDR3. The chain carries TRBV27 and TRBJ2-7; D not resolved. V was shortened by 3 bases and J by 2 bases, with 8 bases between the two germline ends. Looked up from germline, CDR1 is MNHEY and CDR2 is SMNVEV (reference sequence). The CDR3 sequence is 13 residues long. The CDR3, as DNA: TGTGCCAGCAGTTTTGGTGTTCCCTACGAGCAGTACTTC. It yields the protein CASSFGVPYEQYF.

The J gene is TRBJ2-7, the V gene TRBV7-8; D possibly corresponds to TRBD1 (6 bases). Deletions cut 3 bases from V and 2 bases from J, with 11 bases between. CDR1 and CDR2 from the germline V gene are SGHVS and FQNEAQ. The CDR3 loop spans 14 amino acids. The CDR3 here is CASSLGDTPYEQYF. Here the CDR3 DNA reads TGTGCCAGCAGCTTGGGGGACACTCCCTACGAGCAGTACTTC.

The chain has TRBV6-1 and TRBJ1-1; unclear D gene. The CDR3 has 14 amino acids. The V gene lost 0 bases and the J gene lost 11 bases, with 16 bases spanning the gap. In germline, CDR1 is MNHNS, CDR2 SASEGT. CDR3 nucleotides: TGTGCCAGCAGTGAAGCGTGGGATGGCAGATCGGCTTTCTTT. Translated, it gives CASSEAWDGRSAFF.

V usage is TRBV28 and J usage is TRBJ1-4, with D perhaps TRBD1 (6 bases). Trimming removed 5 bases from V and 7 bases from J, with 14 bases in between. Germline loops: CDR1 MDHEN, CDR2 SYDVKM. CDR3 length equals 14 residues. The DNA of the CDR3 is TGTGCCAGCAGTAGGGGGGCCGGGGTTGAAAAACTGTTTTTT. This codes for CASSRGAGVEKLFF.

This sequence joins TRBV11-2 and TRBJ2-7; D gene unclear. V was trimmed by 3 bases and J by 5 bases, leaving 8 bases between them. CDR3 length: 12 amino acids. Germline V gene sequence: CDR1 SGHAT, CDR2 FQNNGV. The chain's CDR3 is CASSLSHHEQYF. Here the CDR3 DNA reads TGTGCCAGCAGCTTGTCCCACCACGAGCAGTACTTC.

In its sample, this clone was seen once. The chain has TRBV5-1 and TRBJ1-1; possible D gene TRBD1, 5 bases. CDR3 size: 16 residues. The V end lost 2 bases, the J end lost 0 bases, and 14 bases lay between the germline ends. Germline V gene lookup returns CDR1 SGHRS and CDR2 YFSETQ. CDR3: CASSFPGTDMNTEAFF. As DNA, the CDR3 is TGCGCCAGCAGCTTTCCCGGGACCGACATGAACACTGAAGCTTTCTTT.

In this sample, this clone turned up a few times. This rearrangement joins TRBV7-9 to TRBJ2-7; D is undetermined. This CDR3 has 15 residues. Germline lookup yields CDR1 SEHNR and CDR2 FQNEAQ (reference sequence). The V and J ends lost 0 bases and 2 bases respectively, with 11 bases between them. The CDR3 nucleotides are TGTGCCAGCAGCTTAGCGCCTGGCACTCCCTACGAGCAGTACTTC. Translation: CASSLAPGTPYEQYF.